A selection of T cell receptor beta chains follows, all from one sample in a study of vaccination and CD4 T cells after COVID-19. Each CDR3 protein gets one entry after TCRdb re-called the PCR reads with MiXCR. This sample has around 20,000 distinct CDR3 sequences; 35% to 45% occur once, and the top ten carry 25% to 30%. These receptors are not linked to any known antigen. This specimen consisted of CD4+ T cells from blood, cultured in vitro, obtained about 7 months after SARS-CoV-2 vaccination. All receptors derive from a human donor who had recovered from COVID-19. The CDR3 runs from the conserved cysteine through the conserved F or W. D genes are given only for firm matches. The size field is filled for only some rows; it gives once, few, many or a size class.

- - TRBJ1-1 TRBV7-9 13 TGTGCCAGCAGCTTAGAGGCAGGGAGAAGAGCTTTCTTT CASSLEAGRRAFF
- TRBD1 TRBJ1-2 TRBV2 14 TGTGCCAGCAGACGGACAGGGAACAACTATGGCTACACCTTC CASRRTGNNYGYTF
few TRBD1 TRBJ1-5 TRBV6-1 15 TGTGCCAGCATTCCGACAGGGGTGGATGGTCAGCCCCAGCATTTT CASIPTGVDGQPQHF
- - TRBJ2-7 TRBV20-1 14 TGCAGTGCTAGGGGGGCGTCCTGGGAATACGAGCAGTACTTC CSARGASWEYEQYF
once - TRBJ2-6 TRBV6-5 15 TGTGCCAGCAGTTACCAGGGTTCTGGGGCCAACGTCCTGACTTTC CASSYQGSGANVLTF
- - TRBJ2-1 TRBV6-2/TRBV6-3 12 TGTGCCAGCATGGCTCGGCGAAATGAGCAGTTCTTC CASMARRNEQFF
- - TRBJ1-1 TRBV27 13 TGTGCCAGCAGTTTGAGGAGGAACACTGAAGCTTTCTTT CASSLRRNTEAFF
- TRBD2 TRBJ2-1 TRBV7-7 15 TGTGCTAGCAGCCCCTCTAGCGGGAGGAGAGATGAGCAGTTCTTC CASSPSSGRRDEQFF
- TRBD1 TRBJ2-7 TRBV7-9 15 TGTGCCAGCAGCTTGACCGGGACAGGCTCCTACGAGCAGTACTTC CASSLTGTGSYEQYF
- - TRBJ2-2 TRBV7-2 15 TGTGCCAGCAGCACCCTACGGATGAACACCGGGGAGCTGTTTTTT CASSTLRMNTGELFF
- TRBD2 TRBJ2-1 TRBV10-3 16 TGTGCCATCAGTGAAGGGAGCGGGGGGGCCTACAATGAGCAGTTCTTC CAISEGSGGAYNEQFF
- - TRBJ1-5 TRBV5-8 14 TGTGCCAGCAGCTTGGGCAGGCCGCATCAGCCCCAGCATTTT CASSLGRPHQPQHF
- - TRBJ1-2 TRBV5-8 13 TGTGCCAGCAGCTTGGACTCTTACTATGGCTACACCTTC CASSLDSYYGYTF
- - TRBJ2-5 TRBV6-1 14 TGTGCCAGCAGGGAGACAGTAGCGGAGGAGACCCAGTACTTC CASRETVAEETQYF
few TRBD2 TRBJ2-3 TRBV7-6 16 TGTGCCAGCAGCTTTGTTTTTAGCGGGGGCACAGATACGCAGTATTTT CASSFVFSGGTDTQYF
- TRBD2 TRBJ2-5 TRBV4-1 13 TGCGCCAGCAGCCAGGGCGGGGGGGGAACCCAGTACTTC CASSQGGGGTQYF
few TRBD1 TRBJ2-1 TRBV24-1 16 TGTGCCACCAGTGACGGACAGGGGCCCGAGGCGGGAGTGCAGTTCTTC CATSDGQGPEAGVQFF
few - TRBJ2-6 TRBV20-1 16 TGCAGTGCTAGATATGAGGAAGAATCTGGGGCCAACGTCCTGACTTTC CSARYEEESGANVLTF